Listed below are T cell receptor beta chains from one sample, sequenced in a study of cytomegalovirus exposure and HLA in healthy donors. Profiled with immunoSEQ multiplex PCR; TCRdb holds only in-frame clones, not every one. The sample shows roughly 100,000 clones, and about 0.58% sits with its ten largest clones. Source material: PBMCs. These receptor sequences come from a man aged 50 to 59 in good health and CMV-seronegative. Each CDR3 is given with its conserved first and last residue. The D gene is left open where the match is weak.

>TRBV2|TRBJ1-1|-
TGTGCCAGCAGCGCTAGGTCGGGGGGTGATACTGAAGCTTTCTTT
CASSARSGGDTEAFF
>TRBV19|TRBJ2-7|-
TGTGCCAGTAGTATAGAGGCAGGCCCCTACGAGCAGTACTTC
CASSIEAGPYEQYF
>TRBV14|TRBJ1-4|-
TGTGCCAGCAGCCAATCAACCCACTATGAAAAACTGTTTTTT
CASSQSTHYEKLFF
>TRBV10-3|TRBJ1-5|-
TGTGCCATCAGTGAGTCGAAGGACGGGAAAAACCAGCCCCAGCATTTT
CAISESKDGKNQPQHF
>TRBV18|TRBJ2-7|TRBD2
TGTGCCAGCTCAGCCGCTAGCGGTAGCTCCTACGAGCAGTACTTC
CASSAASGSSYEQYF
>TRBV4-3|TRBJ2-1|-
TGCGCCAGCAGCCAAGTGGAGACTAGGTCGTCAAATGAGCAGTTCTTC
CASSQVETRSSNEQFF
>TRBV7-9|TRBJ1-2|TRBD1
TGTGCCAGCAGCCCACCAGGGACAGGGTCTGTCTATGGCTACACCTTC
CASSPPGTGSVYGYTF
>TRBV11-2|TRBJ2-2|-
TGTGCCAGCAGCTTCCCCATCCGGCAGGGACTGACGAACACCGGGGAGCTGTTTTTT
CASSFPIRQGLTNTGELFF
>TRBV6-5|TRBJ2-2|-
TGTGCCAGCAGTTACTCGGGCGGGGCGAACACCGGGGAGCTGTTTTTT
CASSYSGGANTGELFF
>TRBV4-2|TRBJ2-7|TRBD2
TGTGCCAGCAGCCAGGGGACTAACTCCTACGAGCAGTACTTC
CASSQGTNSYEQYF
>TRBV1|TRBJ2-3|-
TGCACCAGCAGACAGGGTGGTTGGGTTAGCACAGATACGCAGTATTTT
CTSRQGGWVSTDTQYF
>TRBV6-5|TRBJ1-2|TRBD1
TGTGCCAGCAATAACGGACAGGGGAGCTATGGCTACACCTTC
CASNNGQGSYGYTF
>TRBV15|TRBJ1-1|TRBD1
TGTGCCACCAGCAGAGTAAACAGGGGTCCTGGGACTGAAGCTTTCTTT
CATSRVNRGPGTEAFF
>TRBV7-2|TRBJ1-6|-
TGTGCCAGCAGCCCAAACAGGGCTAATTCACCCCTCCACTTT
CASSPNRANSPLHF
>TRBV19|TRBJ1-5|-
TGTGCCAGTATCTCCCTAGCGGGCAATCAGCCCCAGCATTTT
CASISLAGNQPQHF
>TRBV7-9|TRBJ2-4|-
TGTGCCAGCAGCTTAGGAGCTACCTACAGTCCGACCAAAAACATTCAGTACTTC
CASSLGATYSPTKNIQYF
>TRBV5-1|TRBJ2-5|TRBD2
TGCGCCAGCAGCTCCCCTCAGCGGGACCCGTACCAAGAGACCCAGTACTTC
CASSSPQRDPYQETQYF
>TRBV6-5|TRBJ1-2|TRBD1
TGTGCCAGCAGTTACGTTGGGACAGACGGCTACACCTTC
CASSYVGTDGYTF
>TRBV21-1|TRBJ2-7|-
TGTGCCAGCAGCGAAACTAGCTCCTACGAGCAGTACTTC
CASSETSSYEQYF
>TRBV20-1|TRBJ1-1|-
TGCAGTGCTAGTGAGTACACTGAAGCTTTCTTT
CSASEYTEAFF
>TRBV11-2|TRBJ2-7|-
TGTGCCAGCAGGGCCGGGTCTAACGAGCAGTACTTC
CASRAGSNEQYF
>TRBV29-1|TRBJ2-1|TRBD2
TGCAGCGTTGAAGATAGGGGACTAGCGGGCCGGGGGGGGTTCTTC
CSVEDRGLAGRGGFF
>TRBV9|TRBJ1-1|-
TGTGCCAGCAGCCCTCCGAGAGGGGGAAGGGCCATGAACACTGAAGCTTTCTTT
CASSPPRGGRAMNTEAFF
>TRBV6-5|TRBJ1-6|-
TGTGCCAGCAGTTACTCGGGGGGAGGGGATTCACCCCTCCACTTT
CASSYSGGGDSPLHF
>TRBV2|TRBJ1-2|TRBD1
TGTGCCAGCAGTGATGACAGGGGGCTTAGCTATGGCTACACCTTC
CASSDDRGLSYGYTF
>TRBV2|TRBJ1-2|TRBD1
TGTGCCAGCTCGAACAGGGGGCGTGCTGGTGGCTACACCTTC
CASSNRGRAGGYTF
>TRBV29-1|TRBJ1-4|TRBD1
TGCAGCGTGGGACAGGGAAATGAAAAACTGTTTTTT
CSVGQGNEKLFF
>TRBV5-1|TRBJ1-1|-
TGCGCCAGCAGGGATGACAGCGCGTGGACTGAAGCTTTCTTT
CASRDDSAWTEAFF
>TRBV5-1|TRBJ1-2|-
TGCGCCAGCAGCATGTCGACCGGGACACAGAACGGCTACACCTTC
CASSMSTGTQNGYTF
>TRBV7-9|TRBJ1-3|-
TGTGCCAGCAGCTTAGACAGTGGAAACACCATATATTTT
CASSLDSGNTIYF
>TRBV7-8|TRBJ1-4|TRBD1
TGTGCCAGCAGCTTAGAGGGACAGGGAAATGAAAAACTGTTTTTT
CASSLEGQGNEKLFF
>TRBV6-5|TRBJ1-4|TRBD1
TGTGCCAGCAGGACAGGGCCCTGGGAAAAACTGTTTTTT
CASRTGPWEKLFF
>TRBV7-9|TRBJ2-7|TRBD1
TGTGCCAGCAGCACGGACAGGGAGAACCCTGACGAGCAGTACTTC
CASSTDRENPDEQYF
>TRBV6-1|TRBJ1-1|TRBD1
TGTGCCAGCAGACGACAGGGGGCGAACACTGAAGCTTTCTTT
CASRRQGANTEAFF
>TRBV9|TRBJ2-7|-
TGTGCCAGCAGCGTAGCCCAGGGCCAGACGGGCGAGCAGTACTTC
CASSVAQGQTGEQYF
>TRBV14|TRBJ1-1|TRBD1
TGTGCCAGCAGCCAACAATGGACAGGGGCTAGGAACACTGAAGCTTTCTTT
CASSQQWTGARNTEAFF
>TRBV2|TRBJ2-1|-
TGTGCCAGCAGCCCCGGGGTAGCCGTACGGCAGTTCTTC
CASSPGVAVRQFF
>TRBV4-3|TRBJ2-1|TRBD2
TGCGCCAGCAGCCAATTAGGTACTAGCGGGAAACACGGGGATGAGCAGTTCTTC
CASSQLGTSGKHGDEQFF
>TRBV4-2|TRBJ2-3|TRBD2
TGTGCCAGCAGCCAAGTCAGCGGGGGAGCGACAGATACGCAGTATTTT
CASSQVSGGATDTQYF
>TRBV6-6|TRBJ2-1|-
TGTGCCAGCAGTTCTGGCGGGCCCTCCTACAATGAGCAGTTCTTC
CASSSGGPSYNEQFF
>TRBV6-1|TRBJ1-2|-
TGTGCCAGCACCCCACCGGCGGCCCACTATGGCTACACCTTC
CASTPPAAHYGYTF
>TRBV18|TRBJ2-5|-
TGTGCCAGCTCACCAGGAGGGCTCCAAGAGGCCCAGTACTTC
CASSPGGLQEAQYF
>TRBV7-9|TRBJ2-1|-
TGTGCCAGCAGCTCTTCGGGATTCAACAATGAGCAGTTCTTC
CASSSSGFNNEQFF
>TRBV29-1|TRBJ2-5|TRBD2
TGCAGCGTTGGGGCTAGCGGGGGCCAAGAGACCCAGTACTTC
CSVGASGGQETQYF
>TRBV6-1|TRBJ1-2|-
TGTGCCAGCAGTGAAGCGGGGAGGGAAGCCTATGGCTACACCTTC
CASSEAGREAYGYTF
>TRBV19|TRBJ1-2|-
TGTGCCAGTAGTCCCCTGGACAGTAACCTTGGCTACACCTTC
CASSPLDSNLGYTF
>TRBV7-6|TRBJ2-7|TRBD1
TGTGCCAGCAGCTCCGAAACAGGGGACGGCTACGAGCAGTACTTC
CASSSETGDGYEQYF
>TRBV9|TRBJ1-1|-
TGTGCCAGCAGCGTATCAGGTTCGAACACTGAAGCTTTCTTT
CASSVSGSNTEAFF
>TRBV11-3|TRBJ2-7|-
TGTGCCAGCAGCTCCCCCGGCAGGGCCGAGCAGTACTTC
CASSSPGRAEQYF
>TRBV9|TRBJ1-5|-
TGTGCCAGCAGCCCGACAGGTGCCAGTAATCAGCCCCAGCATTTT
CASSPTGASNQPQHF
>TRBV19|TRBJ2-3|-
TGTGCCAGTAGTGGAGAGCGGACGCAGTATTTT
CASSGERTQYF
>TRBV4-2|TRBJ2-1|TRBD2
TGTGCCAGCAGCCAAGGGTCCGGGACTAGCGGGAGTACTTCCTACAATGAGCAGTTCTTC
CASSQGSGTSGSTSYNEQFF
>TRBV18|TRBJ2-1|TRBD2
TGTGCCAGCTCACCACCGGGTGTTAGCGGGAGGGCTGAGCAGTTCTTC
CASSPPGVSGRAEQFF
>TRBV6-6|TRBJ1-2|-
TGTGCCAGCAGTTCCACCCTCGGGGGAGGCGGCTACACCTTC
CASSSTLGGGGYTF
>TRBV18|TRBJ2-7|-
TGTGCCAGCTCACGGACTGATTCCTACGAGCAGTACTTC
CASSRTDSYEQYF
>TRBV7-2|TRBJ1-1|TRBD1
TGTGCCAGCAGCTTCGCCAGGGGGGACACTGAAGCTTTCTTT
CASSFARGDTEAFF
>TRBV7-2|TRBJ1-4|-
TGTGCCAGCAGCCGAGGGGGAGCCAATGAAAAACTGTTTTTT
CASSRGGANEKLFF